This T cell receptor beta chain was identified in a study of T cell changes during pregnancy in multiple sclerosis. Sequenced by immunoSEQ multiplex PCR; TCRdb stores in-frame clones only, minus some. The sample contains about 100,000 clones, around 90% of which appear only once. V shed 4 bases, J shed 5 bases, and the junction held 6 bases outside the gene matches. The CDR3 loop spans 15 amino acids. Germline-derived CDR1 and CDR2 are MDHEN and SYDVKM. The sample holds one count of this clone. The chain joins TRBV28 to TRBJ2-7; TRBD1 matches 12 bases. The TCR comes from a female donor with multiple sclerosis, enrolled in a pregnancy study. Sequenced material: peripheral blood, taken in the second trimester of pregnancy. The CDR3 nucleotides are TGTGCCAGCAGTTCCGTCGGGGACAGGGGGCACGAGCAGTACTTC. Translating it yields CASSSVGDRGHEQYF. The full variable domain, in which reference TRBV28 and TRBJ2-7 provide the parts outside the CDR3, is DVKVTQSSRYLVKRTGEKVFLECVQDMDHENMFWYRQDPGLGLRLIYFSYDVKMKEKGDIPEGYSVSREKKERFSLILESASTNQTSMYLCASSSVGDRGHEQYFGPGTRLTVT.